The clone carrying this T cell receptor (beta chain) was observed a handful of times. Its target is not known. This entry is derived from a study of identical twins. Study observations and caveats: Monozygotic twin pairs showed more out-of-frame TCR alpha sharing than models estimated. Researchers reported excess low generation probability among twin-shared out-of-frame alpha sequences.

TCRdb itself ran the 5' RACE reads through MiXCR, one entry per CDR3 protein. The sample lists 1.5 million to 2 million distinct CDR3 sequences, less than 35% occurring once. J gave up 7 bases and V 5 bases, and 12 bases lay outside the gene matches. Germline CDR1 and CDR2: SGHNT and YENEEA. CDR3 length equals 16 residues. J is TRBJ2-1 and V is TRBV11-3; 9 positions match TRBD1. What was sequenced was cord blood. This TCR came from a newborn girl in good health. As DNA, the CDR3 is TGTGCCAGCAGCAGCGAACCGGGACAGGGTCAGAATGAGCAGTTCTTC. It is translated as CASSSEPGQGQNEQFF.